Only a few counts were recorded for the clone carrying this T cell receptor beta chain. V was trimmed by 5 bases and J by 0 bases, leaving 14 bases between them. Germline V gene sequence: CDR1 SNHLY, CDR2 FYNNEI. The CDR3 length is 15 residues. This table comes from immunoSEQ multiplex PCR, and its TCRdb copy is limited to in-frame clones, with some not included. This repertoire shows around 200,000 clones, over 80% found once; its top ten account for roughly 5%. This record belongs to a study of blood T cell repertoires in COVID-19. The specimen sequenced was peripheral blood. The V and J genes are TRBV2 and TRBJ2-7; the D gene is possibly TRBD2 (6 bases). The origin of this receptor is a human donor in a cohort sampled during active COVID-19. CDR3 region: CASSTVWRASYEQYF. The CDR3 DNA is TGTGCCAGCAGTACGGTCTGGAGGGCCTCCTACGAGCAGTACTTC.